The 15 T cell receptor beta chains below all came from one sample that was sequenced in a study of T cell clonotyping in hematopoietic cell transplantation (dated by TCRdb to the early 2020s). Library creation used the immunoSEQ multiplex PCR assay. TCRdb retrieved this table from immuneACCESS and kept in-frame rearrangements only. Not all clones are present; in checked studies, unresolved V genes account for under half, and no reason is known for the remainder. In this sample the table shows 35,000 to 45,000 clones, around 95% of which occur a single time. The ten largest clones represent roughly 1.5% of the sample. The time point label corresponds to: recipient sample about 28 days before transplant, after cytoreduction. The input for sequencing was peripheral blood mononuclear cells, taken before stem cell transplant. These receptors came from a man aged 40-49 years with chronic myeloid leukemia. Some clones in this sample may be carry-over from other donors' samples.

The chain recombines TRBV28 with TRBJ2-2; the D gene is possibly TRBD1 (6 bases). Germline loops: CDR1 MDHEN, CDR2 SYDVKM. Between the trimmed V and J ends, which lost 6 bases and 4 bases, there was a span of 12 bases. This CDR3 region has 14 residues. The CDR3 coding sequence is TGTGCCAGCAGGGCCCAGGGGAGCACCGGGGAGCTGTTTTTT. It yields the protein CASRAQGSTGELFF. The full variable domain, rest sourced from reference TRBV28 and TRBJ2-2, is DVKVTQSSRYLVKRTGEKVFLECVQDMDHENMFWYRQDPGLGLRLIYFSYDVKMKEKGDIPEGYSVSREKKERFSLILESASTNQTSMYLCASRAQGSTGELFFGEGSRLTVL.

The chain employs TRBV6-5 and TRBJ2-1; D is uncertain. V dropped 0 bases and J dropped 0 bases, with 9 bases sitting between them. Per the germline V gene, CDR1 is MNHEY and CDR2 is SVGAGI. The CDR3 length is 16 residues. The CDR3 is CASSYSSTPSYNEQFF. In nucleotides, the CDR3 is TGTGCCAGCAGTTACTCGTCTACGCCCTCCTACAATGAGCAGTTCTTC.

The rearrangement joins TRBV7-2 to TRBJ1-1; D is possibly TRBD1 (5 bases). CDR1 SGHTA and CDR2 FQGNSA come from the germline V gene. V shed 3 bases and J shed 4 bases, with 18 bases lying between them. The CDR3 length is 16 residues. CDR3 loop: CASSFPGGVMSTEAFF. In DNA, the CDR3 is TGTGCCAGCAGCTTCCCGGGGGGGGTCATGAGCACTGAAGCTTTCTTT.

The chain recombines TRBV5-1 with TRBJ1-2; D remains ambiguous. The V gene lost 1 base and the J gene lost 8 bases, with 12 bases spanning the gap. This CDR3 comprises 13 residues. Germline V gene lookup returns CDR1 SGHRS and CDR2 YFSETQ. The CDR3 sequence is CASSLTQSSGYTF. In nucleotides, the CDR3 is TGCGCCAGCAGCTTGACCCAAAGTAGCGGCTACACCTTC.

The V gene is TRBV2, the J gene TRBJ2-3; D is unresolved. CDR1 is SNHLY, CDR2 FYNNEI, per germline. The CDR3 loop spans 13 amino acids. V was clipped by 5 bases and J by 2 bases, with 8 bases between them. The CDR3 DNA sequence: TGTGCCAGCAGTCCCCTTTCCACAGATACGCAGTATTTT. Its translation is CASSPLSTDTQYF.

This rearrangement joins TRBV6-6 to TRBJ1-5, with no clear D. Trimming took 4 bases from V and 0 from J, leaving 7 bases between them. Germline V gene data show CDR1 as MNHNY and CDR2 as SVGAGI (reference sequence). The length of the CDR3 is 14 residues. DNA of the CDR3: TGTGCCAGCAGTTCTCAGGTTAGCAATCAGCCCCAGCATTTT. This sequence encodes CASSSQVSNQPQHF.

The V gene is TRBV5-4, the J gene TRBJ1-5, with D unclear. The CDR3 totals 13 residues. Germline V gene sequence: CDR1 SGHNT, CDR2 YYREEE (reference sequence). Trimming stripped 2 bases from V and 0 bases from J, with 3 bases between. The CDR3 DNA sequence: TGTGCCAGCAGCTTAGATAGCAATCAGCCCCAGCATTTT. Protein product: CASSLDSNQPQHF.

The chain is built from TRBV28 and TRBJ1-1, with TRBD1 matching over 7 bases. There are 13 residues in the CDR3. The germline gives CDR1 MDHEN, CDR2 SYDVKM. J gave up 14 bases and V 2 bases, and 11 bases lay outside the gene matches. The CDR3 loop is CASSLNHGDSPFF. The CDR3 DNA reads TGTGCCAGCAGTTTAAATCACGGGGACAGCCCATTCTTT.

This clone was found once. The CDR3 bases are TGTGCCAGCAGCTCGGAGCGGGGAGCTTACGAGCAGTACTTC. It yields the protein CASSSERGAYEQYF. This chain connects TRBV7-6 to TRBJ2-7, with 7 bases matching TRBD2. V lost 4 bases, J lost 4 bases, and 7 bases stayed unmatched. The CDR3 contains 14 residues. Germline V gene data show CDR1 as SGHVS and CDR2 as FNYEAQ. Based on the CDR3 plus reference TRBV7-6 and TRBJ2-7, the full variable domain is GAGVSQSPRYKVTKRGQDVALRCDPISGHVSLYWYRQALGQGPEFLTYFNYEAQQDKSGLPNDRFSAERPEGSISTLTIQRTEQRDSAMYRCASSSERGAYEQYFGPGTRLTVT.

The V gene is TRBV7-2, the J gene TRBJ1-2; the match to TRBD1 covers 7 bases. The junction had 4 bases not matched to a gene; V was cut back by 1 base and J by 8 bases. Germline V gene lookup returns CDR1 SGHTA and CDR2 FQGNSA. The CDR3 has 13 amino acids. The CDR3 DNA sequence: TGTGCCAGCAGCTTAGAGGCAGGGGGAGGCTACACCTTC. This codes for CASSLEAGGGYTF.

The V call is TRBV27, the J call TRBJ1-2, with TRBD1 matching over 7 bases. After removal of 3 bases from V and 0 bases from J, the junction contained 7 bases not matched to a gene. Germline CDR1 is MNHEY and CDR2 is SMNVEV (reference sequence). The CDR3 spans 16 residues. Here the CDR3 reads CASSLRGRRSNYGYTF. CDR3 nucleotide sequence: TGTGCCAGCAGTTTGAGGGGGCGAAGATCTAACTATGGCTACACCTTC.

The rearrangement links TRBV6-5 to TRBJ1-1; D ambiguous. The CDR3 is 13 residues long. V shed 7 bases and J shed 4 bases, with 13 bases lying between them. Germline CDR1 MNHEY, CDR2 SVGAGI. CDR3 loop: CASMGTSGTEAFF. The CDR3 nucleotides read TGTGCCAGCATGGGAACCTCGGGCACTGAAGCTTTCTTT.

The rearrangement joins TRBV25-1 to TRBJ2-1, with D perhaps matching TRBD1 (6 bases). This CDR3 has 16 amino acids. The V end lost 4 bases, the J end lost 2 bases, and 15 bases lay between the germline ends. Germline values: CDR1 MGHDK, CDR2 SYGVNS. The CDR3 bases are TGTGCCAGCAGTGCATCACGGGACAAAACCTACAATGAGCAGTTCTTC. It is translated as CASSASRDKTYNEQFF.

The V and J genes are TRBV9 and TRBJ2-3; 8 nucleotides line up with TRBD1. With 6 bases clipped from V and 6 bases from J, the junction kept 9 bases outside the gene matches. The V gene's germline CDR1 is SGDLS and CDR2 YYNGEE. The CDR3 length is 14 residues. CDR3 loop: CASTTGGLLDTQYF. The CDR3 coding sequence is TGTGCCAGCACAACAGGGGGTCTGCTGGATACGCAGTATTTT.

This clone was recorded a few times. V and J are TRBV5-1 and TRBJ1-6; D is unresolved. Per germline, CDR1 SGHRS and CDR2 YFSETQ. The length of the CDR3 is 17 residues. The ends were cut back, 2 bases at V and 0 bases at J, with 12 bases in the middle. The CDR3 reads CASSLADLSSYNSPLHF. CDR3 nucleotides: TGCGCCAGCAGCTTAGCAGACCTTAGCTCCTATAATTCACCCCTCCACTTT.